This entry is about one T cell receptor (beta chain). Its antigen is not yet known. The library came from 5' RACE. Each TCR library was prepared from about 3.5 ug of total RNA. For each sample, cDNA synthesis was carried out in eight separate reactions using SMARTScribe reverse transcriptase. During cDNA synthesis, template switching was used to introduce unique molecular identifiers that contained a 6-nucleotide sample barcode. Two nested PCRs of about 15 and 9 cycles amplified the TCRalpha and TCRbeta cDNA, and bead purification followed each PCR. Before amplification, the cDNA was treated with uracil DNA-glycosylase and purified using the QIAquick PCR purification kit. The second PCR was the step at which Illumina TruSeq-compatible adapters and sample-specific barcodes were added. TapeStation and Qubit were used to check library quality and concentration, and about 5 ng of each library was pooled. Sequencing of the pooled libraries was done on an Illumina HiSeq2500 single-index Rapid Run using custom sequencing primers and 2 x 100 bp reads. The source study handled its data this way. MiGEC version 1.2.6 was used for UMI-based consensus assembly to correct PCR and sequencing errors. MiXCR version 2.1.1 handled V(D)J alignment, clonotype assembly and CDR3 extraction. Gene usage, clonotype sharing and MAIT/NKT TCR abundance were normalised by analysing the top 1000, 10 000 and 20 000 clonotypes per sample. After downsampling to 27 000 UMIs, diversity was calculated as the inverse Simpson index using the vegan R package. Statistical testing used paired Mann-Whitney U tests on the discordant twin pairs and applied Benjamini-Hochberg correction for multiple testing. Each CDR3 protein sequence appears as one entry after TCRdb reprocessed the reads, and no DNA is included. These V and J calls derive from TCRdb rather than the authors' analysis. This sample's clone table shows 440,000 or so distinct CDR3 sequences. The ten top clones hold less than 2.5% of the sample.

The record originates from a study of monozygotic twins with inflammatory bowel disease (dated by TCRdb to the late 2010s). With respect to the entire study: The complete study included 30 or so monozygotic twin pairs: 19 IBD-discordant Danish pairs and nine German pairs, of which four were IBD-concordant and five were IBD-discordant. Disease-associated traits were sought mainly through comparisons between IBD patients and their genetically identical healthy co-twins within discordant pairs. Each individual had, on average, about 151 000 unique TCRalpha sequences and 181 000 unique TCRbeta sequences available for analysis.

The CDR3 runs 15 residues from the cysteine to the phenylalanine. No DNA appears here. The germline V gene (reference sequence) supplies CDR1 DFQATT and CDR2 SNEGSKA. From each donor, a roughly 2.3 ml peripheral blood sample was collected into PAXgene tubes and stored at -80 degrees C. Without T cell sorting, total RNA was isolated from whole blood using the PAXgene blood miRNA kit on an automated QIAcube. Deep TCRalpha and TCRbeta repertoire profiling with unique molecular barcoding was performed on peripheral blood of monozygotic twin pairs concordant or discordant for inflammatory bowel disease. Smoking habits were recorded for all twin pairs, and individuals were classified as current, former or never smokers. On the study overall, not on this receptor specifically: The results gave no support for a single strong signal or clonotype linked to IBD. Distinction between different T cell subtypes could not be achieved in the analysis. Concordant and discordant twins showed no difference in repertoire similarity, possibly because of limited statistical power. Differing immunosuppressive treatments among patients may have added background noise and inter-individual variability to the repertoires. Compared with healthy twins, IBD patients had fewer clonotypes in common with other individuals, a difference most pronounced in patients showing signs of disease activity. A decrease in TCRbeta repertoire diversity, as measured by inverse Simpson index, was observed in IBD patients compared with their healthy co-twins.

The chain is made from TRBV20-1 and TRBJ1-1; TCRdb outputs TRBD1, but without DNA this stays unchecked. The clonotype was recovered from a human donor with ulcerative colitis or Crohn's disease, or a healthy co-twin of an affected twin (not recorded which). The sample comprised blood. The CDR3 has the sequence CSAREGGTANTEAFF.